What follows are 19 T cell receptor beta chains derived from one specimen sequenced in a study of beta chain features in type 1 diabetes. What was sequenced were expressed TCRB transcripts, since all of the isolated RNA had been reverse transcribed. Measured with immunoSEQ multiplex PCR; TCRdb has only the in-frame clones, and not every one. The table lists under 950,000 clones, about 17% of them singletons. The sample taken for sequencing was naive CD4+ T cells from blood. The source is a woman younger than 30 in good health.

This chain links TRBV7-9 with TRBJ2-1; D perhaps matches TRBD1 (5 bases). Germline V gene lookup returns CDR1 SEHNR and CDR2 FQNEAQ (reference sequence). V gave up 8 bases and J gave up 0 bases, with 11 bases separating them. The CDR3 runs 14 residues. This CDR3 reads CASAHDSSYNEQFF. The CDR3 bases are TGTGCCAGCGCTCACGACAGCTCCTACAATGAGCAGTTCTTC.

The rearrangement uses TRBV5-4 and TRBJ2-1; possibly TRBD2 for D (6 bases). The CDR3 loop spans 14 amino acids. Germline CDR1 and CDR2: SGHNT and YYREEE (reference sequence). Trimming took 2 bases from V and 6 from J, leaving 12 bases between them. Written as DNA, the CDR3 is TGTGCCAGCAGCTTAATGGGGGGTAGCAATGAGCAGTTCTTC. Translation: CASSLMGGSNEQFF.

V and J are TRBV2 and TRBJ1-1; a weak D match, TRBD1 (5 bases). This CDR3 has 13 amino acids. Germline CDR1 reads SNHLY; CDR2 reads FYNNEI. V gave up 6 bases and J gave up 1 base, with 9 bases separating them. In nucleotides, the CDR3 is TGTGCCAGCAGAGGGGAGACGAACACTGAAGCTTTCTTT. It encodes CASRGETNTEAFF.

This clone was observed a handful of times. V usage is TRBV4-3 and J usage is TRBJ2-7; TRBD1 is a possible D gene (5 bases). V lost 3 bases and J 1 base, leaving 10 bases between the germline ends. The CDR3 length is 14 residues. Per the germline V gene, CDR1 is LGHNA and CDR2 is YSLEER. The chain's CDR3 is CASSQGQASYEQYF. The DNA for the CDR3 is TGCGCCAGCAGCCAGGGGCAGGCGTCCTACGAGCAGTACTTC.

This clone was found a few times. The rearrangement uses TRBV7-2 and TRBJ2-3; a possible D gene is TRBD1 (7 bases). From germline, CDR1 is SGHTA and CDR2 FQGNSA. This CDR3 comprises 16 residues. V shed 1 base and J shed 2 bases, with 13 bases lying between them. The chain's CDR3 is CASSLVAGQLTDTQYF. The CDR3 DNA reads TGTGCCAGCAGCTTAGTTGCGGGACAGCTCACAGATACGCAGTATTTT.

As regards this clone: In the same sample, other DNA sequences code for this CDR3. CDR3 in amino acids: CASSYSGASGANVLTF. In DNA form, the CDR3 reads TGTGCCAGCAGTTACTCCGGGGCCTCTGGGGCCAACGTCCTGACTTTC. The rearrangement links TRBV6-6 to TRBJ2-6; D may be TRBD1 or TRBD2 (5 bases each). The CDR3 runs to 16 residues. The germline gives CDR1 MNHNY, CDR2 SVGAGI (reference sequence). V lost 0 bases to trimming and J lost 0 bases, with 6 bases between them.

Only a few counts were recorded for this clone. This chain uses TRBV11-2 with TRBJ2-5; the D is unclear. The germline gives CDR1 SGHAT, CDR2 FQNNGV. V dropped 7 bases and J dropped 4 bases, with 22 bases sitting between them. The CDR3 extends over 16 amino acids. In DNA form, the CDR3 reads TGTGCCAGCACCCCCCGGCCAGGCCCTGGGCTAGAGACCCAGTACTTC. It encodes CASTPRPGPGLETQYF.

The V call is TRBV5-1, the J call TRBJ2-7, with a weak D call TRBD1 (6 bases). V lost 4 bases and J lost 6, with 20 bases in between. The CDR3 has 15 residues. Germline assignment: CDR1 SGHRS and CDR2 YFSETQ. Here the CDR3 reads CASSAQGQILVEQYF. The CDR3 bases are TGCGCCAGCAGCGCCCAGGGACAAATTTTGGTCGAGCAGTACTTC.

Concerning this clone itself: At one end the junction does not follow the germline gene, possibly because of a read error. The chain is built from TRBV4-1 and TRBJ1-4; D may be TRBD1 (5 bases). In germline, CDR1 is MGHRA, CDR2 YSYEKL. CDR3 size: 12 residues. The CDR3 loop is CASSPGGTRLPF. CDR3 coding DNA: TGCGCCAGCAGCCCTGGGGGGACCCGATTACCTTTT.

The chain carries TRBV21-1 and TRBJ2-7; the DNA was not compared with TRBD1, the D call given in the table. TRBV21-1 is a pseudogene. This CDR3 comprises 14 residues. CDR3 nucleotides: TGTGCCAGCAGCTCTCCCAGGGATTCCTACGAGCAGTACTTC. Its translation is CASSSPRDSYEQYF.

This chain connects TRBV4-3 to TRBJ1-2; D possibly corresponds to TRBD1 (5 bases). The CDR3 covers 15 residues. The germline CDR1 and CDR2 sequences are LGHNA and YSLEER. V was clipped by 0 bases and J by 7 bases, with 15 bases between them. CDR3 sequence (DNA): TGCGCCAGCAGCCAAGATTCATCGGGACGGGGTGGCTACACCTTC. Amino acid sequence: CASSQDSSGRGGYTF.

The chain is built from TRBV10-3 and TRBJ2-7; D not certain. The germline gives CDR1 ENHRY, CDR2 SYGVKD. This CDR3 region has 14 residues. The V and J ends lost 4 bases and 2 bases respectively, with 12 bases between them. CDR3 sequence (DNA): TGTGCCATCAGTGGCAGCTTAACAACCTACGAGCAGTACTTC. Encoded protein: CAISGSLTTYEQYF.

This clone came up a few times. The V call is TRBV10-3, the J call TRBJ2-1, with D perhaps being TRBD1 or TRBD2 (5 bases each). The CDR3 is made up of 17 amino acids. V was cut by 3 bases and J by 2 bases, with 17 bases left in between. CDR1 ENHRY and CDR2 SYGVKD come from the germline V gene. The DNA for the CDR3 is TGTGCCATCAGTGACAGTCGAATAGGGACGCCCTACAATGAGCAGTTCTTC. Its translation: CAISDSRIGTPYNEQFF.

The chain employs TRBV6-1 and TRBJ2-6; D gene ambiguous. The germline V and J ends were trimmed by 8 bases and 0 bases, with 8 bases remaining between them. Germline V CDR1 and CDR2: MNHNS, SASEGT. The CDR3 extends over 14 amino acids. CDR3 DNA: TGTGCCAGCTACTCGAGCTCTGGGGCCAACGTCCTGACTTTC. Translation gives CASYSSSGANVLTF.

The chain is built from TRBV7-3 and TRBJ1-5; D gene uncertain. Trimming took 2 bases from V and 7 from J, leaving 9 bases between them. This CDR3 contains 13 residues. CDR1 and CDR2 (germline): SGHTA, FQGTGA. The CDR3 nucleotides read TGTGCCAGCAGCTTAGGAGTTGGGCAGCCCCAGCATTTT. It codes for CASSLGVGQPQHF.

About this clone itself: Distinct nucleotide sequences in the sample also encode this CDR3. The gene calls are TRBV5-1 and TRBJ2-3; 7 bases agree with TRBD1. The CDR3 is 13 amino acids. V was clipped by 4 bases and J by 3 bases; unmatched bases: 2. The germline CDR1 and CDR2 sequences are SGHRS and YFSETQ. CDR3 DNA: TGCGCCAGCAGCACAGGGGCGACAGATACGCAGTATTTT. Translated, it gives CASSTGATDTQYF.

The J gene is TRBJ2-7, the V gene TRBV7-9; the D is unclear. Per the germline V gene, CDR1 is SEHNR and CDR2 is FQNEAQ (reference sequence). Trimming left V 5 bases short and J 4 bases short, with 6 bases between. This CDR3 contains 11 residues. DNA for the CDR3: TGTGCCAGCAGCGAAGAGTACGAGCAGTACTTC. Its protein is CASSEEYEQYF. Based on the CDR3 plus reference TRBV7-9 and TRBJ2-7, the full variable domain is DTGVSQNPRHKITKRGQNVTFRCDPISEHNRLYWYRQTLGQGPEFLTYFQNEAQLEKSRLLSDRFSAERPKGSFSTLEIQRTEQGDSAMYLCASSEEYEQYFGPGTRLTVT.

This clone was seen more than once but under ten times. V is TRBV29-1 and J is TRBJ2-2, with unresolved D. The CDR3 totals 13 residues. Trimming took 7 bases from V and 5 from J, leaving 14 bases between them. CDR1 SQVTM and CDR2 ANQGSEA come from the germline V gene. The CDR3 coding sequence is TGCAGCGGGACCTTCGTAGCTACCGGGGAGCTGTTTTTT. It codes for CSGTFVATGELFF.

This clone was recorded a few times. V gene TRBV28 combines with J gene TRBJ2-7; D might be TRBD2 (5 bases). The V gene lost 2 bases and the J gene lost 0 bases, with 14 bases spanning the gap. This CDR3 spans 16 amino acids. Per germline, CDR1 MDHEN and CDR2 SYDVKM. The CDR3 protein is CASSLIGSGPSYEQYF. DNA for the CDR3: TGTGCCAGCAGTTTAATTGGGAGCGGACCCTCCTACGAGCAGTACTTC.